Sequencing of this T cell receptor (beta chain) was carried out in a study of Ad26.COV2.S vaccination and SARS-CoV-2 variants. Treatment indicated: some 19 received Ad26.COV2.S at low or high dose, single or two shots; 5 received placebo; per-sample allocation not given. Sampling took place 63 days after the first vaccine or placebo injection. Libraries were prepared by immunoSEQ multiplex PCR; TCRdb keeps only in-frame clonotypes and omits some of them. The sample holds approximately 410,000 clones, more than 75% seen once. V lost 6 bases and J 8 bases, leaving 17 bases between the germline ends. The germline gives CDR1 SGDLS, CDR2 YYNGEE. CDR3 length equals 13 residues.

This chain links TRBV9 with TRBJ1-2, with D perhaps matching TRBD1 (6 bases). The sequence was collected from a person aged 18 to 65 who received the Ad26.COV2.S COVID-19 vaccine or a placebo. Material: peripheral blood, obtained in a trial of Ad26.COV2.S vaccine versus placebo. The CDR3 DNA reads TGTGCCAGCACCCTAGGAGGGGGGCGCGGCTACACCTTC. It is translated as CASTLGGGRGYTF.